The 28 T cell receptor beta chains in this list originate from one sample, sequenced in a study of shared clonotypes between healthy human individuals. Here immunoSEQ multiplex PCR was the method, and the copy in TCRdb shows in-frame clones only, minus some. Of roughly 2.2 million clones in the sample, under 95% were seen once. The sample taken for sequencing was naive CD4+ T cells from PBMCs. Subset defined: CD45RA+ positively selected. The receptors here all came from a young man in good health. Some clones in this sample may be carry-over from other donors' samples.

The CDR3 DNA sequence: TGTGCCAGCAGCCCCGGAGGGCCCCTCTACGAGCAGTACTTC. This gives the protein CASSPGGPLYEQYF. The chain has TRBV7-2 and TRBJ2-7, with a weak D call TRBD2 (6 bases). The CDR3 loop spans 14 amino acids. The germline V gene has CDR1 SGHTA and CDR2 FQGNSA. V was trimmed by 5 bases and J by 3 bases, leaving 14 bases between them.

The V and J genes are TRBV6-4 and TRBJ1-3, with D perhaps matching TRBD1 (5 bases). Deletions cut 2 bases from V and 2 bases from J, with 16 bases between. This CDR3 has 17 amino acids. Germline CDR1 reads MRHNA; CDR2 reads SNTAGT. Here the CDR3 reads CASSDTKTVSTGNTIYF. The CDR3, as DNA: TGTGCCAGCAGTGACACCAAGACAGTCTCTACTGGAAACACCATATATTTT.

The chain uses TRBV7-2 and TRBJ2-4; TRBD2 is a possible D gene (6 bases). V lost 8 bases and J 6 bases, leaving 17 bases between the germline ends. The germline V gene has CDR1 SGHTA and CDR2 FQGNSA. The CDR3 has 14 amino acids. CDR3 amino acids: CASRGSGVGNIQYF. In DNA form, the CDR3 reads TGTGCCAGCCGCGGGTCGGGAGTCGGAAACATTCAGTACTTC.

This clone was seen just once. The chain has TRBV18 and TRBJ2-1; 12 bases are a match to TRBD2. CDR3 length: 16 amino acids. Looked up from germline, CDR1 is KGHSH and CDR2 is LQKENI. The trim removed 2 bases at V and 6 bases at J, leaving 5 bases unmatched. This CDR3 reads CASSPATSGSPNEQFF. The CDR3 DNA reads as TGTGCCAGCTCACCAGCGACTAGCGGGAGCCCCAATGAGCAGTTCTTC.

The chain recombines TRBV2 with TRBJ1-5; unclear D gene. The CDR3 sequence is 14 residues long. Germline V gene data show CDR1 as SNHLY and CDR2 as FYNNEI. The V gene lost 3 bases and the J gene lost 5 bases, with 11 bases spanning the gap. DNA for the CDR3: TGTGCCAGCAGTGATTCTGTCGCTCATCAGCCCCAGCATTTT. Its translation is CASSDSVAHQPQHF.

The chain recombines TRBV6-5 with TRBJ2-3, with TRBD2 matching over 7 bases. Per germline, CDR1 MNHEY and CDR2 SVGAGI. This CDR3 contains 14 residues. V gave up 8 bases and J gave up 3 bases; unmatched junction bases: 8. CDR3 DNA sequence: TGTGCCAGCGGGGGGGGGAGTTGGACAGATACGCAGTATTTT. Protein: CASGGGSWTDTQYF.

Here the CDR3 DNA reads TGTGCCAGCAGTCGACGTCATCTTGGCCTCAACTACGAGCAGTACTTC. This gives the protein CASSRRHLGLNYEQYF. The rearrangement joins TRBV2 to TRBJ2-7; D gene uncertain. The V end was cut by 5 bases, the J end by 3 bases, with 20 bases between. Germline-derived CDR1 and CDR2 are SNHLY and FYNNEI. CDR3 length equals 16 residues.

The V gene is TRBV2, the J gene TRBJ2-7; 12 bases are a match to TRBD2. The CDR3 loop spans 17 amino acids. Trimming removed 3 bases from V and 5 bases from J; junction bases left unmatched: 11. CDR1 SNHLY and CDR2 FYNNEI come from the germline V gene. The CDR3 is CASSERWLAGGRNEQYF. CDR3 in DNA: TGTGCCAGCAGTGAGAGGTGGCTAGCGGGAGGGAGGAACGAGCAGTACTTC.

V gene TRBV28 combines with J gene TRBJ1-2, with D unclear. Germline CDR1 is MDHEN and CDR2 is SYDVKM. The CDR3 has 15 amino acids. V was shortened by 3 bases and J by 1 base, with 12 bases between the two germline ends. CDR3 residues: CASSFGVRSNYGYTF. The CDR3 DNA reads as TGTGCCAGCAGTTTTGGAGTGCGGAGTAACTATGGCTACACCTTC.

This chain uses TRBV6-5 with TRBJ2-7; 7 bases are a match to TRBD1. V lost 2 bases to trimming and J lost 3 bases; unmatched junction nucleotides: 7. CDR1 and CDR2 (germline): MNHEY, SVGAGI. The CDR3 has 15 amino acids. The CDR3 loop is CASSYGARGFYEQYF. CDR3 DNA: TGTGCCAGCAGTTACGGGGCCAGGGGGTTCTACGAGCAGTACTTC.

This clone was detected only once. The chain links TRBV11-2 to TRBJ2-2; D possibly matches TRBD1 or TRBD2 (5 bases each). Germline V CDR1 and CDR2: SGHAT, FQNNGV. This CDR3 contains 15 residues. Trimming removed 5 bases from V and 4 bases from J, with 14 bases in between. CDR3 in DNA: TGTGCCAGCAGCCTATGGGACGCCGGCACCGGGGAGCTGTTTTTT. As protein: CASSLWDAGTGELFF.

To note about this clone: The same CDR3 also results from other DNA sequences found in this sample. The rearrangement joins TRBV7-2 to TRBJ1-1, with 11 bases identical to TRBD1. Germline V gives CDR1 SGHTA, CDR2 FQGNSA. Trimming removed 0 bases from V and 4 bases from J; junction bases left unmatched: 1. The CDR3 has 15 residues. The CDR3 nucleotides are TGTGCCAGCAGCTTAGCGGGGACAGGGGGCACTGAAGCTTTCTTT. Translated, it gives CASSLAGTGGTEAFF.

This clone was seen a handful of times. The V call is TRBV29-1, the J call TRBJ2-5, with 9 bases fitting TRBD1. Germline CDR1 is SQVTM and CDR2 is ANQGSEA. CDR3 length: 15 amino acids. V shed 4 bases and J 7 bases; nucleotides not matched to a gene: 13. CDR3 sequence reads: CSVVRGQGYDRTQYF. Written as DNA, the CDR3 is TGCAGCGTTGTCCGGGGACAGGGCTATGATAGGACCCAGTACTTC.

On this clone itself: This sample also contains other DNA sequences that code for the same CDR3. The chain joins TRBV5-1 to TRBJ2-3; no clear D gene. CDR1 is SGHRS and CDR2 is YFSETQ in the germline V gene. The CDR3 totals 12 residues. Trimming stripped 2 bases from V and 6 bases from J, with 7 bases between. CDR3 residues: CASSLARDTQYF. CDR3 DNA: TGCGCCAGCAGCTTAGCGCGGGATACGCAGTATTTT.

V gene TRBV5-1 combines with J gene TRBJ1-1; D possibly corresponds to TRBD1 (6 bases). The CDR3 is made up of 15 amino acids. In germline, CDR1 is SGHRS, CDR2 YFSETQ. Trimming shortened V by 4 bases and J by 5 bases, and 18 bases separated the two germline ends. CDR3 DNA: TGCGCCAGCAGCACCGAACAGGGATGGGGGACTGAAGCTTTCTTT. Its protein product is CASSTEQGWGTEAFF.

The chain joins TRBV30 to TRBJ2-5, with 9 bases aligning to TRBD2. CDR3 size: 14 residues. The trim removed 3 bases at V and 5 bases at J, leaving 7 bases unmatched. Germline CDR1 and CDR2: GTSNPN and SVGIG (reference sequence). The CDR3 here is CAWSGIAGVETQYF. CDR3 bases: TGTGCCTGGAGCGGGATAGCGGGAGTGGAGACCCAGTACTTC.

The count of this clone is one. The gene calls are TRBV10-3 and TRBJ2-2, with no clear D. Per the germline V gene, CDR1 is ENHRY and CDR2 is SYGVKD. Trimming pared 7 bases from V and 0 bases from J, leaving 6 bases between. The CDR3 has 13 residues. The CDR3 reads CAIITTNTGELFF. CDR3 nucleotides: TGTGCCATCATAACTACGAACACCGGGGAGCTGTTTTTT.

The genes are TRBV30 and TRBJ1-4, with 9 bases fitting TRBD1. The junction had 7 bases not matched to a gene; V was cut back by 6 bases and J by 8 bases. There are 13 residues in the CDR3. From germline, CDR1 is GTSNPN and CDR2 SVGIG (reference sequence). For the CDR3, the DNA is TGTGCCTGCACAGGGGGCTTAGAGGAAAAACTGTTTTTT. Amino acid sequence: CACTGGLEEKLFF.

The V and J genes are TRBV2 and TRBJ1-1; D remains ambiguous. Germline V lookup: CDR1 SNHLY, CDR2 FYNNEI. The CDR3 has 11 residues. Trimming removed 6 bases from V and 8 bases from J, with 10 bases in between. The CDR3 sequence: CASRPTSEAFF. The CDR3 DNA sequence: TGTGCCAGCAGGCCTACATCAGAAGCTTTCTTT.

The CDR3 protein is CASQQGAYGYTF. The CDR3 DNA sequence: TGTGCCAGCCAACAGGGGGCCTATGGCTACACCTTC. The rearrangement joins TRBV28 to TRBJ1-2; 9 bases fit TRBD1. CDR1 is MDHEN, CDR2 SYDVKM, per germline. V trimming: 8 bases; J trimming: 4 bases; junction bases outside the gene matches: 2. CDR3 length: 12 residues.

This rearrangement joins TRBV7-2 to TRBJ2-2; D gene unclear. CDR1 is SGHTA and CDR2 is FQGNSA in the germline V gene. The V and J ends lost 3 bases and 1 base respectively, with 12 bases between them. The CDR3 is made up of 16 amino acids. The CDR3 coding sequence is TGTGCCAGCAGCTTTCTCAGCGTGGAGAACACCGGGGAGCTGTTTTTT. Protein sequence: CASSFLSVENTGELFF.

This clone is a singleton in its sample. This chain uses TRBV14 with TRBJ2-7; 7 positions agree with TRBD2. The CDR3 is made up of 13 amino acids. Germline V gene sequence: CDR1 SGHDN, CDR2 FVKESK. V was clipped by 1 base and J by 4 bases; unmatched bases: 1. The CDR3 protein is CASSQAGGYEQYF. The CDR3 coding sequence is TGTGCCAGCAGCCAAGCGGGGGGTTACGAGCAGTACTTC.

The chain combines TRBV19 with TRBJ1-2, with D hard to call. Trimming stripped 0 bases from V and 5 bases from J, with 13 bases between. CDR3 length equals 15 residues. Germline-derived CDR1 and CDR2 are LNHDA and SQIVND (reference sequence). The CDR3 is CASSIDRTEGYGYTF. CDR3 in DNA: TGTGCCAGTAGTATAGATCGGACGGAGGGTTATGGCTACACCTTC. The variable domain in full, with the rest retrieved from reference TRBV19 and TRBJ1-2, is DGGITQSPKYLFRKEGQNVTLSCEQNLNHDAMYWYRQDPGQGLRLIYYSQIVNDFQKGDIAEGYSVSREKKESFPLTVTSAQKNPTAFYLCASSIDRTEGYGYTFGSGTRLTVV.

The chain is built from TRBV18 and TRBJ2-2; D remains ambiguous. Looked up from germline, CDR1 is KGHSH and CDR2 is LQKENI. The CDR3 runs 15 residues. V was cut by 2 bases and J by 1 base, with 8 bases left in between. As DNA, the CDR3 is TGTGCCAGCTCACCAGCGGTGGGGAACACCGGGGAGCTGTTTTTT. Amino acids: CASSPAVGNTGELFF. Combining the CDR3 with reference TRBV18 and TRBJ2-2 gives the whole variable domain NAGVMQNPRHLVRRRGQEARLRCSPMKGHSHVYWYRQLPEEGLKFMVYLQKENIIDESGMPKERFSAEFPKEGPSILRIQQVVRGDSAAYFCASSPAVGNTGELFFGEGSRLTVL.

V is TRBV9 and J is TRBJ2-1, with 9 bases identical to TRBD2. V shed 0 bases, J shed 0 bases, and the junction held 10 bases outside the gene matches. Germline-derived CDR1 and CDR2 are SGDLS and YYNGEE. The CDR3 spans 19 residues. The CDR3 loop reads CASSVAIFSGGSSYNEQFF. CDR3 DNA sequence: TGTGCCAGCAGCGTAGCTATTTTTAGCGGGGGAAGCTCCTACAATGAGCAGTTCTTC.

In DNA, the CDR3 is TGTGCCAGCAGCTTGGGCGGGACAGGGCGGGAGACCCAGTACTTC. The encoded protein is CASSLGGTGRETQYF. The V gene is TRBV5-4, the J gene TRBJ2-5; 9 bases agree with TRBD1. Germline V gene sequence: CDR1 SGHNT, CDR2 YYREEE (reference sequence). The V and J ends lost 0 bases and 5 bases, in that order; junction bases with no gene match: 5. This CDR3 region has 15 residues.

This clone was found once. The CDR3 DNA is TGCGCCAGCAACCTGGACTCCTGGAGAGGCGAGCAGTACTTC. Its translation: CASNLDSWRGEQYF. V usage is TRBV5-1 and J usage is TRBJ2-7; D may be TRBD2 (5 bases). This CDR3 comprises 14 residues. Germline loops: CDR1 SGHRS, CDR2 YFSETQ. The ends were cut back, 6 bases at V and 6 bases at J, with 19 bases in the middle.

The chain combines TRBV18 with TRBJ2-3; D unclear. The V gene's germline CDR1 is KGHSH and CDR2 LQKENI. CDR3 length: 14 residues. Trimming took 4 bases from V and 2 from J, leaving 10 bases between them. CDR3 residues: CASSLPQSTDTQYF. In DNA form, the CDR3 reads TGTGCCAGCTCACTTCCACAATCCACAGATACGCAGTATTTT.